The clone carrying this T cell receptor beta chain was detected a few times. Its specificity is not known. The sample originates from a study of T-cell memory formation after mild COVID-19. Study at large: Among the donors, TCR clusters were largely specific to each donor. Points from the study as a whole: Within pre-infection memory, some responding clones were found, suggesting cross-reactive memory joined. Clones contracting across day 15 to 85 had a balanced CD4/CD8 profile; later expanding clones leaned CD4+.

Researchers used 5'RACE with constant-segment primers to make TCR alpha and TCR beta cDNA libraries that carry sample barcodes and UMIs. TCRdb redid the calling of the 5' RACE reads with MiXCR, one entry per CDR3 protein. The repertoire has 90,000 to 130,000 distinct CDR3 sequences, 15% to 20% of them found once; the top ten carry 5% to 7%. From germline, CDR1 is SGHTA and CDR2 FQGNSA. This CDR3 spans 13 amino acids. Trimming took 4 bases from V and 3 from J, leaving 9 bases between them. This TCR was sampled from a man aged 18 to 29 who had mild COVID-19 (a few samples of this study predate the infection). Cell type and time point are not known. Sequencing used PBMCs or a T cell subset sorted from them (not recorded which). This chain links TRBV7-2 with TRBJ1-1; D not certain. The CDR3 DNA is TGTGCCAGCAGCTCCAGGTGGGACACTGAAGCTTTCTTT. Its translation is CASSSRWDTEAFF.